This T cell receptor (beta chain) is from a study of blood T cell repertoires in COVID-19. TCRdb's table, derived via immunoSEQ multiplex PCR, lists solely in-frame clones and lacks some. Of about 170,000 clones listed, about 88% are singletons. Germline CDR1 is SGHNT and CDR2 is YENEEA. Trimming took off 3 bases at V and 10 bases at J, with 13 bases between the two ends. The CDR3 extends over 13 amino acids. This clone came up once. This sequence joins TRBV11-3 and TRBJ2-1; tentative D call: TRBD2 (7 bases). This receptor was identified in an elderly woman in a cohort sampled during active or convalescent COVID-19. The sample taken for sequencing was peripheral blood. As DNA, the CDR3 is TGTGCCAGCAGCTTGTTGGCGGGGGCCGAGCAGTTCTTC. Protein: CASSLLAGAEQFF.